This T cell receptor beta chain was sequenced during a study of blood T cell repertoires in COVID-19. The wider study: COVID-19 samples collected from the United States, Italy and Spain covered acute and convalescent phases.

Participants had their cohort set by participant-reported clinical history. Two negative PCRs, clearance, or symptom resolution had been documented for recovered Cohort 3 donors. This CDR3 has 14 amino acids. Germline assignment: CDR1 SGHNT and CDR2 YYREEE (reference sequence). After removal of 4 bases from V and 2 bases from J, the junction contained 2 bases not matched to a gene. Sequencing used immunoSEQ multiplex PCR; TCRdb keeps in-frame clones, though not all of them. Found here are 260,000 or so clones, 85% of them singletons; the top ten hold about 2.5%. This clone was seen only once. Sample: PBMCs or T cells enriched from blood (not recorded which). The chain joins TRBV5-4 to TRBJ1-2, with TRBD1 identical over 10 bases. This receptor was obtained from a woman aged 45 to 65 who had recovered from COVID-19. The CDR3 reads CASSRDRGNYGYTF. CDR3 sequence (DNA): TGTGCCAGCAGCAGGGACAGGGGAAACTATGGCTACACCTTC.